These 4 T cell receptor beta chains came from one sample sequenced in a study of shared clonotypes between healthy human individuals. Libraries were prepared by immunoSEQ multiplex PCR; TCRdb keeps only in-frame clonotypes and omits some of them. The sample holds approximately 87,000 clones; roughly three fifths are singletons and the top ten take around 50%. The sequencing input was memory CD8+ T cells sorted from blood. This sample's subset: CD45RO+ cells pooled with CCR7-negative TemRA cells. The receptor source for this set is a man aged 30-40 years in good health.

This chain joins TRBV7-6 and TRBJ2-1, with 9 bases that match TRBD2. The V gene end was trimmed by 3 bases and the J gene end by 0 bases; junction bases not matched to a gene: 3. CDR3 size: 16 residues. In germline, CDR1 is SGHVS, CDR2 FNYEAQ. The CDR3 DNA reads TGTGCCAGCAGCTTCCTTAGCGGGAGCTCCTACAATGAGCAGTTCTTC. Its protein product is CASSFLSGSSYNEQFF.

The chain employs TRBV11-2 and TRBJ1-4; D not certain. V was trimmed by 5 bases and J by 4 bases, leaving 23 bases between them. The germline CDR1 and CDR2 sequences are SGHAT and FQNNGV. This CDR3 has 18 amino acids. Here the CDR3 DNA reads TGTGCCAGCAGCCCCCGTCCAAGTCCACAATCCAATAATGAAAAACTGTTTTTT. Translation gives CASSPRPSPQSNNEKLFF.

This clone was seen repeatedly, ten times or more. The same CDR3 can be traced to other DNA sequences in this sample. The chain combines TRBV4-1 with TRBJ1-5; a weak D match, TRBD1 (5 bases). The CDR3 has 15 residues. Germline-derived CDR1 and CDR2 are MGHRA and YSYEKL. The germline V and J ends were trimmed by 0 bases and 1 base, with 7 bases remaining between them. CDR3 residues: CASSQDQGSNQPQHF. CDR3 nucleotide sequence: TGCGCCAGCAGCCAAGATCAGGGCAGCAATCAGCCCCAGCATTTT.

This clone was seen at least ten times. The chain recombines TRBV7-6 with TRBJ2-1; D possibly uses TRBD1 or TRBD2 (5 bases each). With 5 bases removed from V and 5 bases from J, the gap between germline ends came to 16 bases. CDR1 is SGHVS and CDR2 is FNYEAQ in the germline V gene. The length of the CDR3 is 15 residues. For the CDR3, the DNA is TGTGCCAGCAGCCACCCGACCGGGACCAACAATGAGCAGTTCTTC. Its protein product is CASSHPTGTNNEQFF.